The clone carrying this TCR beta chain was recorded many times. The antigen is unknown. What was amplified from RNA transcripts were TCR beta CDR3 regions. HTBI primers drove first-round RT-PCR of the TCR CDR3. TCRdb re-analysed the multiplex PCR reads in MiXCR, keeping a single row per CDR3 protein. Of approximately 400,000 distinct CDR3 sequences listed, around 20% were seen once; the top ten hold 40%. This entry is derived from a study of T cells in Graves' hyperthyroidism and ophthalmopathy. PBMCs were collected from an approximately 9.3 ml volume of fresh peripheral blood. Whole-study findings and limits: Most thyroid clonotypes that were expanded above 0.001 also turned up in blood.

Germline assignment: CDR1 SGHTA and CDR2 FQGNSA. The CDR3 extends over 13 amino acids. Trimming took off 1 base at V and 10 bases at J, with 11 bases between the two ends. The V call is TRBV7-2, the J call TRBJ2-1; D remains ambiguous. Sequencing input: blood. This receptor was taken from a man aged 18 to 30 with Graves' ophthalmopathy. The CDR3 DNA is TGTGCCAGCAGCTTAGATTACCGGCTCGAGCAGTTCTTC. Translated: CASSLDYRLEQFF. Combining the CDR3 with reference TRBV7-2 and TRBJ2-1 gives the whole variable domain GAGVSQSPSNKVTEKGKDVELRCDPISGHTALYWYRQSLGQGLEFLIYFQGNSAPDKSGLPSDRFSAERTGGSVSTLTIQRTQQEDSAVYLCASSLDYRLEQFFGPGTRLTVL.